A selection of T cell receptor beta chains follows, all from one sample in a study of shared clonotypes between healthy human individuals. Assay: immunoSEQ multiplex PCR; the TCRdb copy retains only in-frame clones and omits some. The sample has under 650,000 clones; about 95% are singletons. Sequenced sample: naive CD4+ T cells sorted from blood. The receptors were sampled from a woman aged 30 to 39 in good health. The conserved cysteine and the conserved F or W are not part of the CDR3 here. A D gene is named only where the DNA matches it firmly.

CDR3: ASSPQTRSYNEQF
J: TRBJ2-1
D: -
V: TRBV6-1

CDR3: ASSQAPAEQY
J: TRBJ2-7
D: -
V: TRBV11-2

CDR3: ASEGTDTEAF
J: TRBJ1-1
D: TRBD1
V: TRBV28

CDR3: ASSPTSPGHTNYGYT
J: TRBJ1-2
D: -
V: TRBV5-1

CDR3: ASSPDSFNQPQH
J: TRBJ1-5
D: -
V: TRBV6-5

CDR3: ASSLGYRDFTDTQY
J: TRBJ2-3
D: -
V: TRBV28

CDR3: ASSGKTDSLYEQY
J: TRBJ2-7
D: -
V: TRBV25-1

CDR3: ASSLQGLTNEKLF
J: TRBJ1-4
D: -
V: TRBV27

CDR3: ASSPFGTASNQPQH
J: TRBJ1-5
D: TRBD1
V: TRBV28

CDR3: ASSSRASGEQY
J: TRBJ2-7
D: -
V: TRBV11-3

CDR3: ASSDRGPTDTQY
J: TRBJ2-3
D: TRBD1
V: TRBV28

CDR3: ASSATLLAAPLGEQY
J: TRBJ2-7
D: TRBD2
V: TRBV7-8

CDR3: ASSQDYRNEQF
J: TRBJ2-1
D: -
V: TRBV4-1

CDR3: ASSQVVGGISAGELF
J: TRBJ2-2
D: TRBD2
V: TRBV4-1

CDR3: ASTVPGQGNTEAF
J: TRBJ1-1
D: TRBD1
V: TRBV5-1

CDR3: ASSLTSAGILAKNIQY
J: TRBJ2-4
D: -
V: TRBV7-8

CDR3: ASSPLAGVYNEQF
J: TRBJ2-1
D: TRBD2
V: TRBV27

CDR3: ASSTTWGTEAF
J: TRBJ1-1
D: -
V: TRBV19

CDR3: ATRSESSGNTIY
J: TRBJ1-3
D: -
V: TRBV6-5

CDR3: ASSYSRLVTGELF
J: TRBJ2-2
D: -
V: TRBV6-5